One sample yielded the 22 T cell receptor beta chains listed below, sequenced in a study of OX40 agonist ivuxolimab in advanced cancers. The data were produced by immunoSEQ multiplex PCR, yet TCRdb's version contains in-frame clones alone and is incomplete. The data hold roughly 90,000 clones, with more than 75% observed a single time. This sample comprised CD4+ or CD8+ T cells sorted from blood, obtained in a trial of the OX40 agonist ivuxolimab. These receptors were collected from an adult with an advanced solid tumor such as melanoma, head and neck, liver or kidney cancer.

The V call is TRBV5-5, the J call TRBJ2-1, with 8 positions matching TRBD1. Germline V gene sequence: CDR1 SGHKS, CDR2 YYEKEE (reference sequence). There are 13 residues in the CDR3. The V gene end was trimmed by 4 bases and the J gene end by 7 bases; junction bases not matched to a gene: 4. In DNA form, the CDR3 reads TGTGCCAGCAGCAGCGGACAGGGAAATGAGCAGTTCTTC. This sequence encodes CASSSGQGNEQFF.

This clone was found a few times. The chain has TRBV7-2 and TRBJ2-7, with D possibly being TRBD1 (6 bases). The CDR3 has 14 residues. V was shortened by 5 bases and J by 0 bases, with 11 bases between the two germline ends. Germline CDR1 and CDR2: SGHTA and FQGNSA. The CDR3 DNA reads as TGTGCCAGCAGCGTGACAGGAAGCTCCTACGAGCAGTACTTC. This sequence encodes CASSVTGSSYEQYF.

The chain joins TRBV7-2 to TRBJ2-1; no firm D call. Trimming took 4 bases from V and 4 from J, leaving 14 bases between them. The CDR3 contains 15 residues. Germline CDR1 reads SGHTA; CDR2 reads FQGNSA. The CDR3 region has the DNA TGTGCCAGCAGCTCGTCGCTGGGCCGATACAATGAGCAGTTCTTC. Translated, it gives CASSSSLGRYNEQFF.

The chain has TRBV14 and TRBJ2-5, with D possibly called TRBD1 or TRBD2 (5 bases each). This CDR3 has 15 amino acids. V gave up 4 bases and J gave up 4 bases, with 16 bases separating them. Germline values: CDR1 SGHDN, CDR2 FVKESK. The CDR3 reads CASSPSGRARETQYF. In DNA form, the CDR3 reads TGTGCCAGCAGCCCATCGGGGCGGGCTAGAGAGACCCAGTACTTC.

This clone was observed a few times. This rearrangement joins TRBV2 to TRBJ1-5; D possibly corresponds to TRBD1 (6 bases). This CDR3 spans 16 amino acids. Trimming took off 4 bases at V and 6 bases at J, with 19 bases between the two ends. CDR1 is SNHLY, CDR2 FYNNEI, per germline. As DNA, the CDR3 is TGTGCCAGCAGTGCCGGGAGGGGCCACAGGGTTCAGCCCCAGCATTTT. Translated: CASSAGRGHRVQPQHF.

The genes are TRBV13 and TRBJ2-1; 9 bases are a match to TRBD2. Germline CDR1 PRHDT, CDR2 FYEKMQ (reference sequence). The junction had 8 bases not matched to a gene; V was cut back by 5 bases and J by 6 bases. The CDR3 extends over 15 amino acids. CDR3 region: CASSRGGLAFNEQFF. The CDR3 nucleotides read TGTGCCAGCAGCCGTGGGGGACTAGCTTTCAATGAGCAGTTCTTC.

The genes are TRBV7-9 and TRBJ2-2; 7 positions match TRBD2. This CDR3 spans 15 amino acids. The ends lost 1 base at V and 3 bases at J; junction bases unmatched: 2. The germline V gene encodes CDR1 SEHNR and CDR2 FQNEAQ (reference sequence). The DNA of the CDR3 is TGTGCCAGCAGCTTAGGAGCGGGATACACCGGGGAGCTGTTTTTT. The encoded protein is CASSLGAGYTGELFF.

This chain connects TRBV30 to TRBJ2-2, with D tentatively TRBD2 (6 bases). This CDR3 is 14 amino acids long. The germline V and J ends were trimmed by 5 bases and 6 bases, with 16 bases remaining between them. Germline V lookup: CDR1 GTSNPN, CDR2 SVGIG (reference sequence). CDR3 sequence: CAWQRALRAGELFF. The CDR3 DNA sequence: TGTGCCTGGCAGCGGGCGCTGAGGGCCGGGGAGCTGTTTTTT.

This clone was detected once. This chain joins TRBV11-2 and TRBJ2-1, with TRBD1 identical over 7 bases. Germline V gives CDR1 SGHAT, CDR2 FQNNGV. V lost 5 bases and J lost 0; bases outside the gene matches: 10. This CDR3 contains 17 residues. The CDR3 reads CASSPLTGRGSYNEQFF. CDR3 DNA sequence: TGTGCCAGCAGCCCACTGACAGGGAGAGGCTCCTACAATGAGCAGTTCTTC.

V and J are TRBV7-3 and TRBJ2-2; D is unclear. The germline gives CDR1 SGHTA, CDR2 FQGTGA. V lost 5 bases and J lost 4, with 11 bases in between. This CDR3 has 14 residues. The CDR3 sequence: CASSPPGSTGELFF. CDR3 in DNA: TGTGCCAGCAGCCCCCCGGGCAGCACCGGGGAGCTGTTTTTT.

The chain links TRBV28 to TRBJ2-3; TRBD2 matches 7 bases. This CDR3 has 14 amino acids. CDR1 and CDR2 (germline): MDHEN, SYDVKM. V was pared by 5 bases and J by 0 bases, with 2 bases of the junction left unmatched. DNA for the CDR3: TGTGCCAGCAGTAGAGCGGGGAGCACAGATACGCAGTATTTT. Translated, it gives CASSRAGSTDTQYF. The complete variable domain, with remaining parts taken from reference TRBV28 and TRBJ2-3, reads DVKVTQSSRYLVKRTGEKVFLECVQDMDHENMFWYRQDPGLGLRLIYFSYDVKMKEKGDIPEGYSVSREKKERFSLILESASTNQTSMYLCASSRAGSTDTQYFGPGTRLTVL.

The J gene is TRBJ1-4, the V gene TRBV7-2, with D possibly matching TRBD1 (5 bases). The germline V gene has CDR1 SGHTA and CDR2 FQGNSA. The CDR3 covers 14 residues. The V end was cut by 5 bases, the J end by 8 bases, with 15 bases between. CDR3 bases: TGTGCCAGCAGCCCCCGGGCCCAGGGAGAAAAACTGTTTTTT. This encodes CASSPRAQGEKLFF.

The chain is built from TRBV9 and TRBJ1-4, with 11 bases identical to TRBD1. The V segment lost 3 bases and the J segment 8 bases; nucleotides outside the gene matches: 9. The CDR3 consists of 16 residues. CDR1 is SGDLS and CDR2 is YYNGEE in the germline V gene. This CDR3 reads CASSAGVRDRGEKLFF. The CDR3 DNA reads TGTGCCAGCAGCGCTGGGGTCCGGGACAGGGGGGAAAAACTGTTTTTT. Together with reference TRBV9 and TRBJ1-4, the CDR3 gives the full variable domain: DSGVTQTPKHLITATGQRVTLRCSPRSGDLSVYWYQQSLDQGLQFLIQYYNGEERAKGNILERFSAQQFPDLHSELNLSSLELGDSALYFCASSAGVRDRGEKLFFGSGTQLSVL.

This clone was observed a single time. The chain couples TRBV6-6 to TRBJ2-7; the D gene is possibly TRBD1 (6 bases). CDR3 length: 11 amino acids. V was cut by 6 bases and J by 3 bases, with 6 bases left in between. Germline V gene lookup returns CDR1 MNHNY and CDR2 SVGAGI (reference sequence). The CDR3 is CASRDSYEQYF. The CDR3 DNA follows: TGTGCCAGCAGGGACAGCTACGAGCAGTACTTC.

The V call is TRBV5-1, the J call TRBJ2-1; maybe TRBD2 (6 bases). There are 14 residues in the CDR3. The germline V gene encodes CDR1 SGHRS and CDR2 YFSETQ. Trimming stripped 0 bases from V and 9 bases from J, with 13 bases between. This chain's CDR3 is CASSLVGGAGEQFF. The CDR3 nucleotides read TGCGCCAGCAGCTTGGTTGGAGGGGCGGGTGAGCAGTTCTTC.

This clone is a singleton in its sample. V is TRBV4-1 and J is TRBJ2-7; the match to TRBD1 covers 12 bases. V lost 4 bases and J lost 1; bases outside the gene matches: 2. The CDR3 length is 15 residues. CDR1 and CDR2 from the germline V gene are MGHRA and YSYEKL. This CDR3 is CASSPGQGASYEQYF. For the CDR3, the DNA is TGCGCCAGCAGCCCGGGACAGGGGGCTTCCTACGAGCAGTACTTC.

V is TRBV19 and J is TRBJ2-1, with D unclear. The CDR3 length is 15 residues. Germline V gene data show CDR1 as LNHDA and CDR2 as SQIVND (reference sequence). Trimming pared 0 bases from V and 0 bases from J, leaving 6 bases between. CDR3 DNA sequence: TGTGCCAGTAGTATAGACAGTGACTCCTACAATGAGCAGTTCTTC. Amino acids: CASSIDSDSYNEQFF.

The chain carries TRBV7-2 and TRBJ1-2; D remains ambiguous. V lost 5 bases and J lost 5, with 15 bases in between. CDR3 length: 14 residues. Germline-derived CDR1 and CDR2 are SGHTA and FQGNSA. For the CDR3, the DNA is TGTGCCAGCAGCGACTATCTACAGTCGTATGGCTACACCTTC. Its protein product is CASSDYLQSYGYTF.

This rearrangement joins TRBV2 to TRBJ2-5; 9 bases map to TRBD2. The last part of the DNA fits TRBJ2-7 better; the J call may be wrong. CDR1 and CDR2 (germline): SNHLY, FYNNEI. This CDR3 spans 14 amino acids. The CDR3 region has the DNA TGTGCCAGCAGTGATCGCGGGAGGGTCGACGAGCAGTACTTC. Encoded protein: CASSDRGRVDEQYF.

This chain connects TRBV11-2 to TRBJ2-2; D remains ambiguous. This CDR3 is built from 16 residues. V dropped 3 bases and J dropped 4 bases, with 15 bases sitting between them. CDR1 and CDR2 from the germline V gene are SGHAT and FQNNGV. The CDR3 coding sequence is TGTGCCAGCAGCTTGGAGCAGATCGCTCCCACCGGGGAGCTGTTTTTT. Its protein is CASSLEQIAPTGELFF.

The rearrangement uses TRBV4-1 and TRBJ2-3; D is perhaps TRBD2 (5 bases). The CDR3 has 15 amino acids. V shed 2 bases and J shed 1 base, with 10 bases lying between them. The germline V gene has CDR1 MGHRA and CDR2 YSYEKL. The chain's CDR3 is CASSQMFSGTDTQYF. In nucleotides, the CDR3 is TGCGCCAGCAGCCAAATGTTTAGCGGCACAGATACGCAGTATTTT.

The chain joins TRBV14 to TRBJ1-2; no firm D call. V gave up 3 bases and J gave up 5 bases, with 28 bases separating them. This CDR3 is 19 amino acids long. CDR1 and CDR2 from the germline V gene are SGHDN and FVKESK. The CDR3, as DNA: TGTGCCAGCAGCCACCAGCTATACGGACGCGACTCATTGGGTTATGGCTACACCTTC. Its protein product is CASSHQLYGRDSLGYGYTF.